A single sample is the source of the 6 T cell receptor beta chains below, sequenced in a study of blood T cell repertoires in COVID-19. Using immunoSEQ multiplex PCR, the repertoire was profiled, and TCRdb retains in-frame clones only, with some absent. The sample holds around 57,000 clones, 65% to 80% seen once. Sequencing was carried out using peripheral blood. These receptors were collected from a woman aged 70 to 79 with acute or convalescent COVID-19.

The genes are TRBV5-6 and TRBJ1-6, with TRBD1 as a possible D gene (5 bases). The germline V and J ends were trimmed by 4 bases and 7 bases, with 21 bases remaining between them. The CDR3 loop spans 17 amino acids. CDR1 SGHDT and CDR2 YYEEEE come from the germline V gene. The CDR3 coding sequence is TGTGCCAGCAGCCGCCTAATAGGGGTTACCGGGAATTCACCCCTCCACTTT. It codes for CASSRLIGVTGNSPLHF.

This clone has just one count. V and J are TRBV7-9 and TRBJ2-1; 7 bases are shared with TRBD2. V shed 1 base, J shed 9 bases, and the junction held 6 bases outside the gene matches. This CDR3 contains 14 residues. Germline V CDR1 and CDR2: SEHNR, FQNEAQ (reference sequence). CDR3: CASSLGGLRGEQFF. Written as DNA, the CDR3 is TGTGCCAGCAGCTTAGGGGGACTACGCGGTGAGCAGTTCTTC.

This clone occurred a few times. The chain combines TRBV11-2 with TRBJ2-7; D possibly corresponds to TRBD2 (6 bases). Per germline, CDR1 SGHAT and CDR2 FQNNGV. V gave up 1 base and J gave up 1 base, with 11 bases separating them. The CDR3 is 15 residues long. The CDR3 loop reads CASSLGAGTSYEQYF. The CDR3 DNA sequence: TGTGCCAGCAGCTTAGGGGCGGGGACTTCCTACGAGCAGTACTTC.

The V call is TRBV6-2 or TRBV6-3, the J call TRBJ2-2; perhaps TRBD2 as D (7 bases). This CDR3 region has 14 residues. Germline V gives CDR1 MNHEY, CDR2 SVGEGT. V was pared by 2 bases and J by 6 bases, with 10 bases between. CDR3 sequence reads: CASSYGGAPGELFF. The CDR3 nucleotides are TGTGCCAGCAGTTACGGGGGGGCCCCCGGGGAGCTGTTTTTT.

The V call is TRBV4-2, the J call TRBJ2-6; D is unclear. The CDR3 spans 16 residues. Trimming cost V 1 base and J 0 bases, with 7 bases left between them. Looked up from germline, CDR1 is LGHNA and CDR2 is YNFKEQ. CDR3 protein: CASSQGQFSGANVLTF. The CDR3 DNA follows: TGTGCCAGCAGCCAAGGGCAGTTCTCTGGGGCCAACGTCCTGACTTTC.

The chain uses TRBV20-1 and TRBJ1-5, with D possibly matching TRBD1 (6 bases). CDR3 length equals 13 residues. V was trimmed by 3 bases and J by 5 bases, leaving 11 bases between them. Germline lookup yields CDR1 DFQATT and CDR2 SNEGSKA (reference sequence). CDR3 sequence reads: CSASRQGYQPQHF. The CDR3 DNA is TGCAGTGCTAGTCGCCAGGGGTATCAGCCCCAGCATTTT.